One and the same sample provided the 19 T cell receptor beta chains below, sequenced in a study of T cells in Graves' hyperthyroidism and ophthalmopathy. Regions amplified from RNA transcripts were the TCR beta CDR3 regions. During a first-round RT-PCR of the TCR CDR3, the HTBI primer set was used. TCRdb itself ran the multiplex PCR reads through MiXCR, one entry per CDR3 protein. The profile shows roughly 740,000 distinct CDR3 sequences, 16% of them singletons. The sequenced sample was blood. These TCRs come from a man aged 18-30 years with Graves' hyperthyroidism.

In this sample, this clonotype turned up many times. V is TRBV7-9 and J is TRBJ2-7; TRBD2 matches at 13 bases. This CDR3 has 17 residues. Germline lookup yields CDR1 SEHNR and CDR2 FQNEAQ (reference sequence). V shed 1 base and J 0 bases; nucleotides not matched to a gene: 3. This chain's CDR3 is CASSLGTSGSSSYEQYF. The DNA of the CDR3 is TGTGCCAGCAGCTTAGGGACTAGCGGGAGCAGCTCCTACGAGCAGTACTTC.

This clonotype was observed a few times. This sequence joins TRBV5-5 and TRBJ2-1; TRBD2 matches at 14 bases. This CDR3 comprises 18 residues. V lost 4 bases to trimming and J lost 4 bases; unmatched junction nucleotides: 10. Germline assignment: CDR1 SGHKS and CDR2 YYEKEE (reference sequence). The DNA for the CDR3 is TGTGCCAGCAGCACGGGACTAGCGGGAGATTGGTTGTACAATGAGCAGTTCTTC. Translating it yields CASSTGLAGDWLYNEQFF. The variable domain in full, completed from reference TRBV5-5 and TRBJ2-1, reads DAGVTQSPTHLIKTRGQQVTLRCSPISGHKSVSWYQQVLGQGPQFIFQYYEKEERGRGNFPDRFSARQFPNYSSELNVNALLLGDSALYLCASSTGLAGDWLYNEQFFGPGTRLTVL.

This clonotype appeared once. This chain joins TRBV11-2 and TRBJ2-5; TRBD2 aligns across 7 bases. J lost 5 bases, V lost 5 bases, and 8 bases had no gene match. Germline V gene lookup returns CDR1 SGHAT and CDR2 FQNNGV. CDR3 length: 14 residues. CDR3 nucleotides: TGTGCCAGCAGCGAAACTAGCGTGCGGGAGACCCAGTACTTC. Its translation: CASSETSVRETQYF.

This clonotype has more than one count but fewer than ten. The V and J genes are TRBV6-2 or TRBV6-3 and TRBJ2-3; a possible D gene is TRBD2 (6 bases). This CDR3 is built from 15 residues. Trimming removed 2 bases at V and 2 bases at J, with 11 bases between. CDR1 and CDR2 (germline): MNHEY, SVGEGT. CDR3 DNA sequence: TGTGCCAGCAGTTACGGGGTAGCGGCCACAGATACGCAGTATTTT. Its protein is CASSYGVAATDTQYF.

V usage is TRBV20-1 and J usage is TRBJ2-7; TRBD1 agrees at 9 bases. The CDR3 spans 13 residues. After removal of 0 bases from V and 5 bases from J, the junction contained 2 bases not matched to a gene. Germline V lookup: CDR1 DFQATT, CDR2 SNEGSKA (reference sequence). The CDR3 loop reads CSAREGTGHEQYF. CDR3 DNA sequence: TGCAGTGCTAGAGAGGGGACAGGGCACGAGCAGTACTTC.

This clonotype was seen ten or more times. V is TRBV12-3 or TRBV12-4 and J is TRBJ1-4; D gene ambiguous. Between the trimmed V and J ends, which lost 6 bases and 2 bases, there was a span of 7 bases. The CDR3 contains 13 residues. The CDR3: CASSVFTNEKLFF. CDR3 DNA sequence: TGTGCCAGCAGCGTATTCACTAATGAAAAACTGTTTTTT.

This clonotype has more than one count but fewer than ten. The chain links TRBV18 to TRBJ2-3, with a possible D match to TRBD2 (7 bases). This CDR3 spans 16 amino acids. Trimming removed 1 base from V and 4 bases from J, with 15 bases in between. Germline V gives CDR1 KGHSH, CDR2 LQKENI. DNA for the CDR3: TGTGCCAGCTCACCACGTGCCGGGGGGCAATCAGATACGCAGTATTTT. Encoded protein: CASSPRAGGQSDTQYF.

This clonotype was seen ten or more times. This chain connects TRBV20-1 to TRBJ2-5, with D possibly TRBD1 on 5 matching bases. V was pared by 2 bases and J by 0 bases, with 13 bases between. This CDR3 region has 15 residues. The germline CDR1 and CDR2 sequences are DFQATT and SNEGSKA (reference sequence). DNA of the CDR3: TGCAGTGCTAGACCGGACATTTTATACCAAGAGACCCAGTACTTC. It yields the protein CSARPDILYQETQYF.

This clonotype was counted a few times. The J gene is TRBJ2-7, the V gene TRBV6-2 or TRBV6-3; 11 bases fit TRBD2. V lost 1 base and J lost 1; bases outside the gene matches: 3. This CDR3 contains 16 residues. The germline gives CDR1 MNHEY, CDR2 SVGEGT. The chain's CDR3 is CASSYLLAGVSYEQYF. The CDR3 DNA sequence: TGTGCCAGCAGTTACTTACTAGCGGGAGTGTCCTACGAGCAGTACTTC.

In its sample, this clonotype was seen many times. J is TRBJ2-1 and V is TRBV20-1; tentatively, D is TRBD1 (6 bases). V lost 1 base, J lost 7 bases, and 17 bases lay in between. The CDR3 extends over 15 amino acids. Germline loops: CDR1 DFQATT, CDR2 SNEGSKA (reference sequence). Here the CDR3 DNA reads TGCAGTGCTAGAGTATGGGACATCTCACAGAATGAGCAGTTCTTC. Protein product: CSARVWDISQNEQFF.

The chain employs TRBV11-2 and TRBJ1-5; D call uncertain. Germline CDR1 and CDR2: SGHAT and FQNNGV. This CDR3 has 17 residues. The germline V and J ends were trimmed by 3 bases and 0 bases, with 15 bases remaining between them. The CDR3 DNA is TGTGCCAGCAGCTTGGGAGTACAACGAAATAGCAATCAGCCCCAGCATTTT. Its protein product is CASSLGVQRNSNQPQHF.

The chain carries TRBV27 and TRBJ1-5; maybe TRBD1 (5 bases). This CDR3 contains 15 residues. The ends were cut back, 3 bases at V and 4 bases at J, with 13 bases in the middle. Per germline, CDR1 MNHEY and CDR2 SMNVEV (reference sequence). DNA for the CDR3: TGTGCCAGCAGTTTGGGGGTTGCGGAGAATCAGCCCCAGCATTTT. This sequence encodes CASSLGVAENQPQHF.

This clonotype appeared many times. The chain has TRBV20-1 and TRBJ2-7; D possibly corresponds to TRBD2 (6 bases). The CDR3 is 13 amino acids. Germline V gene data show CDR1 as DFQATT and CDR2 as SNEGSKA (reference sequence). V was pared by 6 bases and J by 5 bases, with 17 bases between. CDR3: CSADQGLKDEQYF. In DNA, the CDR3 is TGCAGTGCAGACCAGGGACTGAAGGACGAGCAGTACTTC.

In this sample, this clonotype turned up many times. The CDR3 region has the DNA TGTGCCAGCTCACCACCGGGACTAACCGAGCAGTACTTC. Amino acids: CASSPPGLTEQYF. The chain carries TRBV18 and TRBJ2-7, with 7 nucleotides matching TRBD2. Germline V gene lookup returns CDR1 KGHSH and CDR2 LQKENI. With V trimmed by 0 bases and J by 6 bases, 2 bases remained unmatched. This CDR3 contains 13 residues.

A few counts support this clonotype. The gene calls are TRBV29-1 and TRBJ2-7; maybe TRBD1 (5 bases). Per the germline V gene, CDR1 is SQVTM and CDR2 is ANQGSEA. V lost 2 bases, J lost 4 bases, and 12 bases lay in between. This CDR3 is 13 amino acids long. CDR3 sequence: CSVESTDHYEQYF. In nucleotides, the CDR3 is TGCAGCGTTGAATCGACAGACCATTACGAGCAGTACTTC.

In DNA, the CDR3 is TGTGCCACCAGTGATTGGGGAAACACCATATATTTT. This translates into CATSDWGNTIYF. The chain links TRBV24-1 to TRBJ1-3, with D uncertain. CDR3 length: 12 residues. The V gene's germline CDR1 is KGHDR and CDR2 SFDVKD. V lost 2 bases and J lost 4, with 2 bases in between.

This clonotype was detected ten times or more. The chain combines TRBV19 with TRBJ2-7; 8 bases agree with TRBD1. With 5 bases clipped from V and 1 base from J, the junction kept 4 bases outside the gene matches. The CDR3 covers 14 residues. Looked up from germline, CDR1 is LNHDA and CDR2 is SQIVND (reference sequence). The CDR3 DNA follows: TGTGCCAGTAGTTGGCAGGGGGCATCCTACGAGCAGTACTTC. It is translated as CASSWQGASYEQYF.

This clonotype was counted many times. The V gene is TRBV7-9, the J gene TRBJ2-3, with 8 nucleotides matching TRBD2. After removal of 6 bases from V and 2 bases from J, the junction contained 16 bases not matched to a gene. The CDR3 loop spans 18 amino acids. Per germline, CDR1 SEHNR and CDR2 FQNEAQ (reference sequence). CDR3 in amino acids: CASSGRPGLAGPTDTQYF. DNA of the CDR3: TGTGCCAGCAGTGGACGTCCTGGGCTAGCGGGCCCCACAGATACGCAGTATTTT.

This clonotype was recorded at least ten times. The chain is built from TRBV28 and TRBJ2-7, with TRBD2 identical over 12 bases. The CDR3 is 17 amino acids. CDR1 MDHEN and CDR2 SYDVKM come from the germline V gene. The V and J ends lost 5 bases and 0 bases, in that order; junction bases with no gene match: 8. For the CDR3, the DNA is TGTGCCAGCAGTCCCCCACTAGCGGGGGGATTCTCCTACGAGCAGTACTTC. Its translation: CASSPPLAGGFSYEQYF.